This T cell receptor beta chain comes out of a study of cytomegalovirus exposure and HLA in healthy donors. Study-level points and caveats: When presence/absence was analysed, sequencing depth was taken to be roughly uniform across donors. Excluded: some indistinguishable V segments such as TRBV6-2 and TRBV6-3.

Note on this clone: Its antigen is currently unknown.

PCR was performed using 60 Vbeta and 13 Jbeta primers. Sequencing used immunoSEQ multiplex PCR; TCRdb keeps in-frame clones, though not all of them. The sample includes fewer than 150,000 clones, more than 80% of them seen just once. The CDR3 extends over 20 amino acids. V gave up 3 bases and J gave up 3 bases, with 29 bases separating them. Germline loops: CDR1 KGHSH, CDR2 LQKENI. The receptor was isolated from a woman in her 30s in good health and CMV-seropositive. The rearrangement links TRBV18 to TRBJ1-2; a weak D match, TRBD1 (6 bases). The sequenced sample consisted of PBMCs. CDR3 in DNA: TGTGCCAGCTCACCCAGTCGCCCTGAAGAGGCCGAGGGGGTGGACTATGGCTACACCTTC. Amino acids: CASSPSRPEEAEGVDYGYTF. Full variable domain (rest looked up from reference TRBV18 and TRBJ1-2): NAGVMQNPRHLVRRRGQEARLRCSPMKGHSHVYWYRQLPEEGLKFMVYLQKENIIDESGMPKERFSAEFPKEGPSILRIQQVVRGDSAAYFCASSPSRPEEAEGVDYGYTFGSGTRLTVV.